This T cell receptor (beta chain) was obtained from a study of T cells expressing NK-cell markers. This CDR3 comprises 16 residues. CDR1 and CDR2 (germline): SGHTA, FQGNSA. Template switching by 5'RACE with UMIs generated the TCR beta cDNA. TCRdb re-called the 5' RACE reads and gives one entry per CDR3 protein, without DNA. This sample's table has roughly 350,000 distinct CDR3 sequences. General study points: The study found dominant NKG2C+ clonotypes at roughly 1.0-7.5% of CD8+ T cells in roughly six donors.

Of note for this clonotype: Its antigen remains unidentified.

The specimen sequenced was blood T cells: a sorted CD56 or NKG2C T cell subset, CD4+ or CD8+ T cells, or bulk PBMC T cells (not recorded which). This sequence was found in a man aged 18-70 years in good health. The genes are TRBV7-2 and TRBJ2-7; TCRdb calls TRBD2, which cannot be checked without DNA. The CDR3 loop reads CASSLVSGGTTYEQYF.